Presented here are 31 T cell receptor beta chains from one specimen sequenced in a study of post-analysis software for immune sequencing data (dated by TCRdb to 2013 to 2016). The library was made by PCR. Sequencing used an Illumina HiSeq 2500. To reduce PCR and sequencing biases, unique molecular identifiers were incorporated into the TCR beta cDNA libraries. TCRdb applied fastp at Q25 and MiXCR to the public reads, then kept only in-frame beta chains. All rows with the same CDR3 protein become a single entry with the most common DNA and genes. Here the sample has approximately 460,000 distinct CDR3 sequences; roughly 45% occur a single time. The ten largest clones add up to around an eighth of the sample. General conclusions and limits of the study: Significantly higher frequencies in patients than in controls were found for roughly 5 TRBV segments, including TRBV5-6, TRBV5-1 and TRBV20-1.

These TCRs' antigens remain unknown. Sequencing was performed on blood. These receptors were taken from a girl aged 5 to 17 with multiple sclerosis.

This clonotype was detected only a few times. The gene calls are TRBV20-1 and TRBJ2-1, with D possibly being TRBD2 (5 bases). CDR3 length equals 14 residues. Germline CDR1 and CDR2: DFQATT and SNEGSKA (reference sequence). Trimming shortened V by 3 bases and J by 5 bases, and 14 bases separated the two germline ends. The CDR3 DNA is TGCAGTGCTAGCCGGAGCGGAGGTAACAATGAGCAGTTCTTC. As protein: CSASRSGGNNEQFF.

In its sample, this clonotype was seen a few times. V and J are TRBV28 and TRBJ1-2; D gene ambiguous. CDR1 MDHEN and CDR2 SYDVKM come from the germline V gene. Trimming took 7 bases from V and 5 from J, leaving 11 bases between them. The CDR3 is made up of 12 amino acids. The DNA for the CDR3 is TGTGCCAGCAAGGTCACCACTTATGGCTACACCTTC. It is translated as CASKVTTYGYTF.

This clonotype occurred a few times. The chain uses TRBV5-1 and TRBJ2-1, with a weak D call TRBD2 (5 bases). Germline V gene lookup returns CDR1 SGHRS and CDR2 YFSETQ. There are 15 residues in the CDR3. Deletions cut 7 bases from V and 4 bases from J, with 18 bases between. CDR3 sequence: CASGPGSGDYNEQFF. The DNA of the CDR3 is TGCGCCAGCGGGCCTGGGAGCGGAGATTACAATGAGCAGTTCTTC.

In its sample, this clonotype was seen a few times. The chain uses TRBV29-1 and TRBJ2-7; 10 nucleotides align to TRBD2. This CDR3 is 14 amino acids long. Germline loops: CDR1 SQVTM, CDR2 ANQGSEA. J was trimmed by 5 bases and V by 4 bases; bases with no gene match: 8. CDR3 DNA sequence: TGCAGCGTTGTCGCTAGCGGGAGTTCCCACGAGCAGTACTTC. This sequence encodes CSVVASGSSHEQYF.

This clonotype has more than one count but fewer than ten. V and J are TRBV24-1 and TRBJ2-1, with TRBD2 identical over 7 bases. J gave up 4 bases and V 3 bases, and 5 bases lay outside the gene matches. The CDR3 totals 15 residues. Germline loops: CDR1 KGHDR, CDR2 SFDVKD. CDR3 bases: TGTGCCACCAGTGATCTCCTAGCGGATTACAATGAGCAGTTCTTC. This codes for CATSDLLADYNEQFF.

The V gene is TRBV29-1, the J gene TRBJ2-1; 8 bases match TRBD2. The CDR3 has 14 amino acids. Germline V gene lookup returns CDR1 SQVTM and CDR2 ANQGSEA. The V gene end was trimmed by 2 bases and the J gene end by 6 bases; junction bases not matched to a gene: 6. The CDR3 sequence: CSVERRLALNEQFF. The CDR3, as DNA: TGCAGCGTTGAAAGGAGACTAGCGCTCAATGAGCAGTTCTTC.

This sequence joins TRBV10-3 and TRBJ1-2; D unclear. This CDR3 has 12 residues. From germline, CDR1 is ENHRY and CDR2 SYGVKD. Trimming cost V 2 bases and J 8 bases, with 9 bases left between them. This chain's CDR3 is CAISEAALGYTF. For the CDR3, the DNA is TGTGCCATCAGTGAGGCTGCATTAGGCTACACCTTC.

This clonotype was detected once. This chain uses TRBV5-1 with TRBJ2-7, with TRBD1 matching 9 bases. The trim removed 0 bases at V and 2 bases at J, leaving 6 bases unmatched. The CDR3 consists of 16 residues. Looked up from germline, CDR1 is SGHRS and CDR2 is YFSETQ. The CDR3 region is CASSLGPQGAPYEQYF. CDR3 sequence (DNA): TGCGCCAGCAGCTTGGGTCCACAGGGGGCCCCCTACGAGCAGTACTTC.

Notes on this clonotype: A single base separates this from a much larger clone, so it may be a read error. The chain's CDR3 is CSALGTEKTIQYF. Written as DNA, the CDR3 is TGCAGCGCACTCGGGACAGAAAAAACCATTCAGTACTTC. This sequence joins TRBV29-1 and TRBJ2-4, with 7 bases matching TRBD1. This CDR3 has 13 residues. Germline CDR1 and CDR2: SQVTM and ANQGSEA.

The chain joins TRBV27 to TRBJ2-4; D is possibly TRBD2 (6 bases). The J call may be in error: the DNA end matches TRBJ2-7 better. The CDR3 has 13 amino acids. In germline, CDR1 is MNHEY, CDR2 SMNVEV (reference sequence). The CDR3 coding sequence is TGTGCCACCAAGCGGGCGGCTGCCTACGAGCAGTACTTC. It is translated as CATKRAAAYEQYF.

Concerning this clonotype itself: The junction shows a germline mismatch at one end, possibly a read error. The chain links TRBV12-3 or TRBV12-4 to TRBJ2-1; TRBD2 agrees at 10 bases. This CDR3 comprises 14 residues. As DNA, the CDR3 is TGTGCCTGCAGTAGGACTAGCGGTCTAGATGAGCAGTTCTTC. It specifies CACSRTSGLDEQFF.

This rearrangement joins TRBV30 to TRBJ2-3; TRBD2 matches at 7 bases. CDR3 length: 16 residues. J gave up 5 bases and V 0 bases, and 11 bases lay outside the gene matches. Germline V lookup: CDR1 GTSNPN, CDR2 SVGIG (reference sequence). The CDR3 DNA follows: TGTGCCTGGAGTGTTTTCTCGGCGGGAGTAGGAGATACGCAGTATTTT. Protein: CAWSVFSAGVGDTQYF.

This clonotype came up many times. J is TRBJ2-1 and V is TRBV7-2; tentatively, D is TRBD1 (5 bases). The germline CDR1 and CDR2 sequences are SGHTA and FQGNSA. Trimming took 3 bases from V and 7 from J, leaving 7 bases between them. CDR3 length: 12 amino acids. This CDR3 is CASSFKGNEQFF. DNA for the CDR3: TGTGCCAGCAGCTTTAAGGGGAATGAGCAGTTCTTC.

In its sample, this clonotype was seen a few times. CDR3: CASSVEGQNYGYTF. In DNA form, the CDR3 reads TGTGCCAGCAGCGTAGAGGGACAGAACTATGGCTACACCTTC. The chain recombines TRBV9 with TRBJ1-2; 7 bases line up with TRBD1. The germline V gene has CDR1 SGDLS and CDR2 YYNGEE. Trimming removed 0 bases from V and 2 bases from J; junction bases left unmatched: 1. This CDR3 has 14 residues.

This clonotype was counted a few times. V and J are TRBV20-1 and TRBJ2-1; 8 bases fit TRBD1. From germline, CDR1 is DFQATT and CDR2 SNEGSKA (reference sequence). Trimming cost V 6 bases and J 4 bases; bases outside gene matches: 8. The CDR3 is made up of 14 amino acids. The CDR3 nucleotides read TGCAGTGCCCTTCGACAGGGGCGTTACAATGAGCAGTTCTTC. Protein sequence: CSALRQGRYNEQFF.

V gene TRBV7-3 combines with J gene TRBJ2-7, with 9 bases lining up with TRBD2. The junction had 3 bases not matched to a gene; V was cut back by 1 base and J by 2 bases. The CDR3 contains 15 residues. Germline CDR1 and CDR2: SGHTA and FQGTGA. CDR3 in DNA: TGTGCCAGCAGCTTAAACGGCGGGAGGGCCTACGAGCAGTACTTC. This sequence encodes CASSLNGGRAYEQYF.

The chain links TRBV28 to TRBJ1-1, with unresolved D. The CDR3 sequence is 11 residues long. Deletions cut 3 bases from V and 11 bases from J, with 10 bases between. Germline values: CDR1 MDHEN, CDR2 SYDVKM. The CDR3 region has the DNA TGTGCCAGCAGTTTTGGTTTCGTGGCTTTCTTT. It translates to CASSFGFVAFF.

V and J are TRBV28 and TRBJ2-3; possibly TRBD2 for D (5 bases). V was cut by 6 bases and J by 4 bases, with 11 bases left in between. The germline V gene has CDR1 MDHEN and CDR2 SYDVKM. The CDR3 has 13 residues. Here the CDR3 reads CASRLTSADTQYF. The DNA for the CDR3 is TGTGCCAGCAGACTCACTAGTGCAGATACGCAGTATTTT.

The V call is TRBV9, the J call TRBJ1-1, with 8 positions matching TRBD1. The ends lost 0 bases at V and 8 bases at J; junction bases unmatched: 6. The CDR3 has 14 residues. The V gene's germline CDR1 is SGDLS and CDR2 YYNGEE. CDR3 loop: CASSVGGQVREAFF. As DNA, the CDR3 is TGTGCCAGCAGCGTAGGGGGACAGGTGAGAGAAGCTTTCTTT. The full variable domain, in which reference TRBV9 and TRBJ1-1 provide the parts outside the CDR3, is DSGVTQTPKHLITATGQRVTLRCSPRSGDLSVYWYQQSLDQGLQFLIQYYNGEERAKGNILERFSAQQFPDLHSELNLSSLELGDSALYFCASSVGGQVREAFFGQGTRLTVV.

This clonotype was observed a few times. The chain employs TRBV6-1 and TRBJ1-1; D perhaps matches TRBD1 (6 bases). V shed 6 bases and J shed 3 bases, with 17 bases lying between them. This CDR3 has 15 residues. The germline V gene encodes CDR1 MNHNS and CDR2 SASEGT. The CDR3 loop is CASSPREGVYTEAFF. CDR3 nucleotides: TGTGCCAGCAGCCCCAGGGAGGGGGTCTACACTGAAGCTTTCTTT.

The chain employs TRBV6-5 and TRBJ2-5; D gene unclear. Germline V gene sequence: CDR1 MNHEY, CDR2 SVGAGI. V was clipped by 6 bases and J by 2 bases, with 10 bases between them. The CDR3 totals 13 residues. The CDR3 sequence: CASRSEPQETQYF. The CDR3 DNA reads TGTGCCAGCAGGTCCGAACCTCAAGAGACCCAGTACTTC.

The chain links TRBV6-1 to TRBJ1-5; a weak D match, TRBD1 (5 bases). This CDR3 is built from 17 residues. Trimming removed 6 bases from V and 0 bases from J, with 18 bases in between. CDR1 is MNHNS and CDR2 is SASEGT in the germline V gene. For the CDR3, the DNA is TGTGCCAGCAGGAAAAAACCGGGACCCCATAGCAATCAGCCCCAGCATTTT. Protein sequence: CASRKKPGPHSNQPQHF.

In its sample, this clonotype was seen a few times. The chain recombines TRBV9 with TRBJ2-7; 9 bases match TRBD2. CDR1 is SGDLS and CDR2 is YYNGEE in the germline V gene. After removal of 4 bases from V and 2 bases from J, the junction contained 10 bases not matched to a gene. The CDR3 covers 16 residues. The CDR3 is CASSPFSRGRAYEQYF. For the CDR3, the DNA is TGTGCCAGCAGCCCATTCAGTCGCGGGAGGGCCTACGAGCAGTACTTC. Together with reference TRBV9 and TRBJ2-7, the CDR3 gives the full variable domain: DSGVTQTPKHLITATGQRVTLRCSPRSGDLSVYWYQQSLDQGLQFLIQYYNGEERAKGNILERFSAQQFPDLHSELNLSSLELGDSALYFCASSPFSRGRAYEQYFGPGTRLTVT.

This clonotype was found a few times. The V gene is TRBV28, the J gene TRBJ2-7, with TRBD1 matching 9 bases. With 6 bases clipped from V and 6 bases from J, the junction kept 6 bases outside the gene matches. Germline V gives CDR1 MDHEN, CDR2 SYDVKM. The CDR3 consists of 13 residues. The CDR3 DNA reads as TGTGCCAGCAGACCGGGACAGGGCACCGAGCAGTACTTC. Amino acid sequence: CASRPGQGTEQYF.

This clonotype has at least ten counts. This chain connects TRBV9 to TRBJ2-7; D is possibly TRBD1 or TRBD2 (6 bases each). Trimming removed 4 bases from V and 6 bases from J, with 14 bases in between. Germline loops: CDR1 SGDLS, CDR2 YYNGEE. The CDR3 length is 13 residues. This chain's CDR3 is CASSFAGGSEQYF. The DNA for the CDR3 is TGTGCCAGCAGCTTCGCCGGGGGCTCCGAGCAGTACTTC.

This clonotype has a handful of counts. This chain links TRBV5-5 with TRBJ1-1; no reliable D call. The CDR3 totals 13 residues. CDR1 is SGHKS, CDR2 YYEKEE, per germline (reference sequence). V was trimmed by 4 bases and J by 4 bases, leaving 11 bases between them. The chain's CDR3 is CASSPIVPTEAFF. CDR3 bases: TGTGCCAGCAGCCCAATTGTACCCACTGAAGCTTTCTTT.

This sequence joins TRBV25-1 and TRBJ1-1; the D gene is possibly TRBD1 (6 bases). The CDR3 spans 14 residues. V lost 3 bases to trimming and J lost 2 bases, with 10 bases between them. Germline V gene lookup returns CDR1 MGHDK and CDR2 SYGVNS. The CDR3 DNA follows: TGTGCCAGCAGTGACCAGGGACACAACACTGAAGCTTTCTTT. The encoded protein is CASSDQGHNTEAFF. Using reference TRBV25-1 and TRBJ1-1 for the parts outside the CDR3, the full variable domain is EADIYQTPRYLVIGTGKKITLECSQTMGHDKMYWYQQDPGMELHLIHYSYGVNSTEKGDLSSESTVSRIRTEHFPLTLESARPSHTSQYLCASSDQGHNTEAFFGQGTRLTVV.

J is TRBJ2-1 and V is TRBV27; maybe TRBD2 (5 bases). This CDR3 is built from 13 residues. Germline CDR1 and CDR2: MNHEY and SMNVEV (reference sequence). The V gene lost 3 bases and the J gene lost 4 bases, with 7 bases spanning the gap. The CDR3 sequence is CASSFEGYNEQFF. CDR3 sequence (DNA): TGTGCCAGCAGTTTCGAGGGTTACAATGAGCAGTTCTTC.

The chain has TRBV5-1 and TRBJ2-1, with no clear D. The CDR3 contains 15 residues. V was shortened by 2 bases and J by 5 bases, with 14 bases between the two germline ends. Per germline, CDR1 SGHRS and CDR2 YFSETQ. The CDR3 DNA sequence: TGCGCCAGCAGCTTACAGCACCTAATAAACAATGAGCAGTTCTTC. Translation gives CASSLQHLINNEQFF.

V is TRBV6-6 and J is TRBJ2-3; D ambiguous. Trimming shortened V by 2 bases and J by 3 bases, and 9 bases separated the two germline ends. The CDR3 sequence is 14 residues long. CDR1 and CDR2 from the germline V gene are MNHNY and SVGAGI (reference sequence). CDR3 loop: CASSYSVGTDTQYF. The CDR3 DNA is TGTGCCAGCAGTTACAGTGTGGGTACAGATACGCAGTATTTT.

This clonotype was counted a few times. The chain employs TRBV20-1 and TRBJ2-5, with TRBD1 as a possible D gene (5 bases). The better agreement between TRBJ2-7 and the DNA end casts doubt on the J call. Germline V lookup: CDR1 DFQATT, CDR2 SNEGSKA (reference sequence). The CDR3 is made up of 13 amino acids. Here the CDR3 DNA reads TGCAGTGCTAGAGTCCCAGGGAATTACGAGCAGTACTTC. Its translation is CSARVPGNYEQYF.